This T cell receptor beta chain was recovered during a study of shared clonotypes between healthy human individuals. Study-wide findings and caveats: Clonotypes that were shared across four donors made up 4% to 6% of naive CD4 clonotypes.

CD4+ cell separation produced CD45RA+ naive and CD45RA-negative memory subsets. Trimming removed 4 bases from V and 5 bases from J; junction bases left unmatched: 5. Germline loops: CDR1 ENHRY, CDR2 SYGVKD. The CDR3 contains 16 residues. Notes on this clone: Its antigen is currently unknown.

Researchers ran the assay at a deep level. The assay was immunoSEQ multiplex PCR, and TCRdb's table has in-frame clones only and misses some. The sample lists 1,500,000 or so clones, approximately 98.5% occurring once. Specimen: naive CD4+ T cells sorted from blood. As for subset: CD45RA+ positively selected. The chain is built from TRBV10-3 and TRBJ2-2, with TRBD2 identical over 12 bases. The sequence came from a man aged 25-45 years in good health. The CDR3: CAISAKTSGSTGELFF. CDR3 nucleotide sequence: TGTGCCATCAGTGCAAAGACTAGCGGGAGTACCGGGGAGCTGTTTTTT.